This T cell receptor (beta chain) is from a study of shared clonotypes between healthy human individuals. The table came from immunoSEQ multiplex PCR; TCRdb's copy has only in-frame clones and leaves some out. The data hold about 330,000 clones, with 80% to 90% observed a single time. Note on this clone: One end of the junction varies from germline; a read error may be responsible. The same CDR3 is also encoded by other DNA sequences in this sample.

This CDR3 comprises 14 residues. Per the germline V gene, CDR1 is LGHNA and CDR2 is YNFKEQ. The sequencing input was memory CD8+ T cells sorted from blood. Subset indicated: CD45RO+ cells pooled with CCR7-negative TemRA cells. V is TRBV4-2 and J is TRBJ2-6; D remains unclear. The sequence was obtained from a man between 18 and 29 years old in good health. The DNA for the CDR3 is TGTGCTAGCAGCCAAGAAACTGGGGCCAACGTCCTGACTTTC. Its translation is CASSQETGANVLTF.